This T cell receptor beta chain was identified in a study of cytomegalovirus exposure and HLA in healthy donors. Trimming cost V 2 bases and J 7 bases; bases outside gene matches: 6. The CDR3 extends over 14 amino acids. CDR1 and CDR2 (germline): MDHEN, SYDVKM. TCRdb's copy holds only in-frame clones and misses some; the assay was immunoSEQ multiplex PCR. The sample has fewer than 100,000 clones, approximately 91% seen once. Regarding this clone: Its target is unknown.

Findings and limits, study-wide: Three CMV-associated chains proved CMV antigen-specific in vitro. Subsequent analysis found a tendency for first-cohort TCR clusters to co-occur within the approximately 130 validation repertoires.

Donors came from a validation cohort of approximately 110 subjects, distinct from the first 666-subject cohort. The chain employs TRBV28 and TRBJ1-2; 8 bases agree with TRBD1. This sequence was found in a man aged 25 to 45 in good health and CMV-seronegative. The material sequenced was PBMCs. The CDR3, as DNA: TGTGCCAGCAGTTTAGTGGACAGGGTTTCTGGCTACACCTTC. Residues: CASSLVDRVSGYTF.